This T cell receptor (beta chain) was recovered during a study of blood T cell repertoires in COVID-19 (dated by TCRdb to the early 2020s). The study in broad terms: Samples covering the acute and convalescent phases of COVID-19 were provided by collaborators in the United States, Italy and Spain. Where available, HLA class I and class II types were obtained from metadata supplied by the sample provider rather than from assay-based typing. Subjects who had been exposed to COVID-19, were actively infected with it, or had recovered from it provided the deeply sampled blood TCRbeta repertoires that made up the dataset. Sample metadata almost always included a de-identified subject ID, COVID-19 status, age in years and sex. The samples were drawn from the first 160 participants of the ongoing ImmuneRACE study and from over 950 subjects provided by 6 global collaborators. The prospective study material was composed of cDNA or gDNA derived from T cells, B-cell-depleted T cells, or PBMCs. The repertoires were released in a freely available public database meant as a resource for research on the immune response to SARS-CoV-2. Here is what the overall study found, with its caveats: How much clinical and demographic metadata was included differed by source and by participant, and the metadata was provided uncurated.

Collaborating institutions collected whole blood in K2EDTA tubes following their own protocols. Collaborator samples were shipped for TCRbeta analysis as frozen whole blood, isolated PBMCs, or DNA extracted from either sample type. From the germline V gene, CDR1 is MNHEY and CDR2 is SVGAGI. The CDR3 contains 15 residues, cysteine and phenylalanine counted. The kept DNA is CDR3 alone, 45 bases in frame from the first base. Trimming takes 3 bases off V and 1 base off J; junction bases not matched to a gene: 5. The count of this clone is one. The specificity of this receptor is unknown. No base quality values were provided; no much bigger clone lies one nucleotide off. TCRbeta CDR3 regions were amplified from genomic DNA by means of the immunoSEQ Assay, a bias-controlled multiplex PCR. On the study's bioinformatics: The number of nucleated cells in each sample was estimated from the amplification of reference gene primers within the assay. To quantify the absolute abundance of each unique TCRbeta CDR3 rearrangement, sequence reads were collapsed and filtered. For each sample, productive Simpson clonality was calculated as the square root of Simpson's diversity index across productive rearrangements. TCRdb took over this immuneACCESS table, retaining in-frame rearrangements with V and J assigned. Such tables are incomplete; in checked studies, under half of the missing clones stem from an unresolved V gene, and the remainder is unexplained. Clonal size and the V and J genes are those of that table, whereas D and trimming came from the DNA. This sample holds 90,000 to 120,000 clones; about 85% were observed only once. The biggest ten clones account for over 2% of the sample.

Sequenced material: peripheral blood. The chain links TRBV6-5 with TRBJ2-7; TRBD2 matches 8 bases in the middle. The TCR was taken from a human donor in a cohort sampled during active COVID-19. At the DNA level, the sequence is TGTGCCAGCAGTTATAGGGCTAGCGGGTCCTACGAGCAGTACTTC. It translates as CASSYRASGSYEQYF.